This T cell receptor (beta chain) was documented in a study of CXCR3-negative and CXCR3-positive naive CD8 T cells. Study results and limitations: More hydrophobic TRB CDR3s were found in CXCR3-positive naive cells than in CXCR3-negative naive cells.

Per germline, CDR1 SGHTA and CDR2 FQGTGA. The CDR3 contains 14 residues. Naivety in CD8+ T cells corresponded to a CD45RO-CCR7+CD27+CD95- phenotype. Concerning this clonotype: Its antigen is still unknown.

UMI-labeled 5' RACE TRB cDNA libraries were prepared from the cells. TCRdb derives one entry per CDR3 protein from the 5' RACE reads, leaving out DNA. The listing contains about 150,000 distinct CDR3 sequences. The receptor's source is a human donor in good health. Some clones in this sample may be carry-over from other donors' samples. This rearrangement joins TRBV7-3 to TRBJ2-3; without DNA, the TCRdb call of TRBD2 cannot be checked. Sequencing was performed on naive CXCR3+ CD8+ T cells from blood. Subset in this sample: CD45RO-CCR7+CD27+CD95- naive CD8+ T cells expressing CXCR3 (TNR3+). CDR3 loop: CASSSAGATDTQYF.